A single sample is the source of the 20 T cell receptor beta chains below, sequenced in a study of shared clonotypes between healthy human individuals. Some clones are missing from TCRdb's copy, which holds only in-frame ones; the method was immunoSEQ multiplex PCR. The sample comprises 600,000 to 800,000 clones, approximately 72% of which are singletons, and more than 1.5% rests with the top ten. Sequences were obtained from memory CD4+ T cells sorted from blood. Indicated subset: CD45RA-negative fraction. These receptors were taken from a woman in her thirties in good health.

The V call is TRBV11-2, the J call TRBJ2-5; the match to TRBD1 covers 8 bases. Trimming took 2 bases from V and 6 from J; bases not matched to a gene: 11. The CDR3 has 16 amino acids. Per the germline V gene, CDR1 is SGHAT and CDR2 is FQNNGV. CDR3 in DNA: TGTGCCAGCAGCTTAACGATCCCGACCAGGGGGCAGACCCAGTACTTC. Its protein product is CASSLTIPTRGQTQYF.

On this clone: The identical CDR3 is also encoded by other nucleotide sequences in the sample. The chain recombines TRBV5-1 with TRBJ2-5; perhaps TRBD2 as D (5 bases). CDR3 length: 14 amino acids. Trimming left V 1 base short and J 2 bases short, with 9 bases between. Germline assignment: CDR1 SGHRS and CDR2 YFSETQ. The DNA for the CDR3 is TGCGCCAGCAGCTTGCTAACGGGGCAAGAGACCCAGTACTTC. The encoded protein is CASSLLTGQETQYF.

This clone has only a few counts. This sequence joins TRBV11-3 and TRBJ2-7, with D unclear. The V end was cut by 0 bases, the J end by 0 bases, with 9 bases between. Germline CDR1 reads SGHNT; CDR2 reads YENEEA. CDR3 length equals 15 residues. The CDR3 here is CASSLDMVSSYEQYF. The CDR3 DNA is TGTGCCAGCAGCTTAGACATGGTAAGCTCCTACGAGCAGTACTTC.

The J gene is TRBJ2-1, the V gene TRBV6-6, with 10 nucleotides matching TRBD2. Germline V lookup: CDR1 MNHNY, CDR2 SVGAGI (reference sequence). The CDR3 spans 15 residues. V lost 5 bases, J lost 5 bases, and 6 bases stayed unmatched. The chain's CDR3 is CASSRGTSVDNEQFF. CDR3 sequence (DNA): TGTGCCAGCAGTCGCGGGACTAGCGTCGACAATGAGCAGTTCTTC.

The rearrangement joins TRBV28 to TRBJ1-2; D gene uncertain. There are 15 residues in the CDR3. V was shortened by 4 bases and J by 4 bases, with 16 bases between the two germline ends. CDR1 and CDR2 (germline): MDHEN, SYDVKM. The CDR3 protein is CASSSLSRVGYGYTF. In DNA form, the CDR3 reads TGTGCCAGCAGTTCACTGTCAAGGGTCGGCTATGGCTACACCTTC.

This sequence joins TRBV28 and TRBJ1-3, with D possibly TRBD1 on 6 matching bases. Germline V CDR1 and CDR2: MDHEN, SYDVKM. This CDR3 comprises 15 residues. Trimming removed 2 bases from V and 2 bases from J, with 10 bases in between. The CDR3, as DNA: TGTGCCAGCAGTTTAGCCCCAGGGGCTGGAAACACCATATATTTT. Translation: CASSLAPGAGNTIYF.

V gene TRBV6-1 combines with J gene TRBJ2-3; a weak D match, TRBD2 (6 bases). The V gene lost 3 bases and the J gene lost 3 bases, with 16 bases spanning the gap. This CDR3 region has 16 residues. From germline, CDR1 is MNHNS and CDR2 SASEGT. CDR3 residues: CASSDQTGGNTDTQYF. Written as DNA, the CDR3 is TGTGCCAGCAGTGATCAAACAGGCGGGAATACAGATACGCAGTATTTT.

This clone has only a few counts. V is TRBV5-1 and J is TRBJ2-6, with D unclear. Germline V gene sequence: CDR1 SGHRS, CDR2 YFSETQ. Trimming took 0 bases from V and 2 from J, leaving 3 bases between them. The CDR3 runs 14 residues. The CDR3 is CASSLGTGANVLTF. DNA of the CDR3: TGCGCCAGCAGCTTGGGTACTGGGGCCAACGTCCTGACTTTC. The complete variable domain, with remaining parts taken from reference TRBV5-1 and TRBJ2-6, reads KAGVTQTPRYLIKTRGQQVTLSCSPISGHRSVSWYQQTPGQGLQFLFEYFSETQRNKGNFPGRFSGRQFSNSRSEMNVSTLELGDSALYLCASSLGTGANVLTFGAGSRLTVL.

This chain joins TRBV6-5 and TRBJ2-1; 11 bases fit TRBD2. The V segment lost 5 bases and the J segment 4 bases; nucleotides outside the gene matches: 1. The CDR3 length is 14 residues. Germline assignment: CDR1 MNHEY and CDR2 SVGAGI. CDR3 region: CASSRLAGYNEQFF. The CDR3 DNA reads TGTGCCAGCAGTCGACTAGCGGGATACAATGAGCAGTTCTTC.

The V call is TRBV11-3, the J call TRBJ2-2; D is perhaps TRBD1 (6 bases). Germline CDR1 SGHNT, CDR2 YENEEA. CDR3 size: 14 residues. V lost 2 bases to trimming and J lost 7 bases, with 11 bases between them. The DNA of the CDR3 is TGTGCCAGCAGCTTACAGGGGACCATCGGGGAGCTGTTTTTT. Translating gives CASSLQGTIGELFF.

The J gene is TRBJ1-5, the V gene TRBV10-2, with a tentative D call TRBD1 (5 bases). CDR1 WSHSY and CDR2 SAAADI come from the germline V gene. Trimming stripped 6 bases from V and 1 base from J, with 13 bases between. The CDR3 spans 15 residues. Here the CDR3 reads CASSPRPGSNQPQHF. Here the CDR3 DNA reads TGCGCCAGCAGCCCAAGGCCAGGGAGCAATCAGCCCCAGCATTTT.

This chain uses TRBV7-2 with TRBJ2-3, with D tentatively TRBD2 (6 bases). The CDR3 spans 15 residues. Germline V CDR1 and CDR2: SGHTA, FQGNSA. V lost 0 bases and J lost 2, with 9 bases in between. The CDR3 DNA reads TGTGCCAGCAGCTTAGCGACGGGAGACACAGATACGCAGTATTTT. It is translated as CASSLATGDTDTQYF.

In this sample, this clone turned up a few times. The gene calls are TRBV10-1 and TRBJ2-7; 7 bases line up with TRBD2. This CDR3 contains 13 residues. V was clipped by 6 bases and J by 2 bases; unmatched bases: 4. Looked up from germline, CDR1 is WNHNN and CDR2 is SYGVQD (reference sequence). CDR3 region: CASSSGVTYEQYF. The CDR3 DNA reads as TGCGCCAGCAGCAGCGGGGTTACCTACGAGCAGTACTTC.

The chain links TRBV6-1 to TRBJ1-5; no firm D call. Trimming removed 2 bases from V and 0 bases from J, with 8 bases in between. The germline V gene has CDR1 MNHNS and CDR2 SASEGT. The CDR3 covers 15 residues. In DNA, the CDR3 is TGTGCCAGCAGTGAATACTGGGGTAGCAATCAGCCCCAGCATTTT. Translated: CASSEYWGSNQPQHF.

V is TRBV11-2 and J is TRBJ2-7; 14 nucleotides agree with TRBD2. V dropped 5 bases and J dropped 3; count of bases not matched to a gene: 3. CDR3 length: 15 residues. CDR1 is SGHAT and CDR2 is FQNNGV in the germline V gene. This CDR3 is CASSHGTSGSYEQYF. The DNA of the CDR3 is TGTGCCAGCAGCCATGGGACTAGCGGGAGCTACGAGCAGTACTTC.

The V and J genes are TRBV10-3 and TRBJ2-1; D may be TRBD2 (5 bases). Trimming cost V 10 bases and J 8 bases, with 18 bases left between them. The length of the CDR3 is 13 residues. In germline, CDR1 is ENHRY, CDR2 SYGVKD. Written as DNA, the CDR3 is TGTGCCAACTCCCGGGAACCAAGGGATGAGCAGTTCTTC. It encodes CANSREPRDEQFF.

This chain joins TRBV6-1 and TRBJ2-7; no clear D gene. The CDR3 length is 12 residues. V dropped 7 bases and J dropped 0 bases, with 7 bases sitting between them. CDR1 and CDR2 (germline): MNHNS, SASEGT. This CDR3 reads CASTRSSYEQYF. In nucleotides, the CDR3 is TGTGCCAGCACGCGTAGCTCCTACGAGCAGTACTTC.

The rearrangement uses TRBV28 and TRBJ1-1; TRBD1 is a possible D gene (5 bases). The CDR3 spans 17 residues. V dropped 10 bases and J dropped 0 bases, with 24 bases sitting between them. Germline CDR1 MDHEN, CDR2 SYDVKM. CDR3 nucleotide sequence: TGTGCCACCAGAAGAATGGGACGAGAGACAGTGAACACTGAAGCTTTCTTT. Translation: CATRRMGRETVNTEAFF.

The chain recombines TRBV6-8 with TRBJ2-2, with 10 bases identical to TRBD2. CDR1 MNHGY and CDR2 SAAAGT come from the germline V gene. The CDR3 consists of 13 residues. V dropped 5 bases and J dropped 8; count of bases not matched to a gene: 2. CDR3 sequence: CASSASGRGELFF. The CDR3 DNA reads TGTGCCAGCAGTGCTAGCGGGAGAGGGGAGCTGTTTTTT.

The rearrangement joins TRBV7-8 to TRBJ1-6; no firm D call. Trimming removed 1 base at V and 10 bases at J, with 8 bases between. The CDR3 sequence is 13 residues long. CDR1 SGHVS and CDR2 FQNEAQ come from the germline V gene. This CDR3 is CASSLGLYSPLHF. CDR3 sequence (DNA): TGTGCCAGCAGCTTAGGTCTGTACTCACCCCTCCACTTT.